This TCR beta chain comes out of a study of blood T cell repertoires in COVID-19. Study-level information: From the United States, Italy and Spain came samples of acute and convalescent COVID-19. Sample material is recorded as cDNA or gDNA derived from T cells, B-cell-depleted T cells, or PBMCs.

How the authors handled the data: Reference gene primers were amplified, and this amplification served to estimate nucleated cell counts. This table comes from immunoSEQ multiplex PCR, and its TCRdb copy is limited to in-frame clones, with some not included. D and trimming come from the DNA, and the V and J calls and clone size come from that table. The sample yields about 250,000 clones, nearly 85% seen once. V shed 6 bases, J shed 0 bases, and the junction held 3 bases outside the gene matches. The CDR3 is 15 amino acids. Germline CDR1 SGHTA, CDR2 FQGTGA. Input material: peripheral blood. The chain recombines TRBV7-3 with TRBJ2-2; 8 bases fit TRBD2. This receptor was taken from a human donor in a cohort sampled during active COVID-19. The CDR3 sequence is CASRHSGANTGELFF. CDR3 DNA: TGTGCCAGCAGACATAGCGGGGCGAACACCGGGGAGCTGTTTTTT. Filled out from reference TRBV7-3 and TRBJ2-2, the complete variable domain reads GAGVSQTPSNKVTEKGKYVELRCDPISGHTALYWYRQSLGQGPEFLIYFQGTGAADDSGLPNDRFFAVRPEGSVSTLKIQRTERGDSAVYLCASRHSGANTGELFFGEGSRLTVL.